These 3 T cell receptor beta chains were sequenced from one sample in a study of blood T cell repertoires in COVID-19. Generated by immunoSEQ multiplex PCR, the TCRdb table keeps only in-frame clones and is missing some. The table lists 180,000 or so clones, more than 75% of them singletons, with roughly 1.2% in the top ten. The source material was PBMCs or T cells enriched from blood (not recorded which). All receptors derive from a human donor with acute COVID-19. The donor label of this sample is uncertain.

The genes are TRBV25-1 and TRBJ2-7; 8 bases are a match to TRBD1. Germline lookup yields CDR1 MGHDK and CDR2 SYGVNS. Germline trimming cut 6 bases from V and 3 bases from J; bases unmatched to any gene: 10. The CDR3 loop spans 15 amino acids. CDR3 residues: CASRAGGGIIYEQYF. The CDR3 nucleotides are TGTGCCAGCAGGGCAGGGGGCGGAATCATCTACGAGCAGTACTTC.

The chain couples TRBV6-2 or TRBV6-3 to TRBJ2-5, with 13 bases lining up with TRBD2. The CDR3 is made up of 17 amino acids. The germline CDR1 and CDR2 sequences are MNHEY and SVGEGT. V gave up 5 bases and J gave up 9 bases; unmatched junction bases: 15. The CDR3 sequence: CASSPIRTSGGLSSQYF. The CDR3 DNA is TGTGCCAGCAGTCCGATAAGGACTAGCGGGGGACTCTCCTCCCAGTACTTC.

The chain is built from TRBV7-2 and TRBJ1-1, with TRBD1 identical over 8 bases. CDR3 size: 14 residues. The V gene's germline CDR1 is SGHTA and CDR2 FQGNSA. V shed 4 bases and J 5 bases; nucleotides not matched to a gene: 6. CDR3: CASSSDRVRTEAFF. CDR3 bases: TGTGCCAGCAGCTCGGACAGGGTGAGAACTGAAGCTTTCTTT.